A selection of T cell receptor beta chains follows, all from one sample in a study of CD8+CD57+ T cells in acquired aplastic anemia. TCRdb recomputed calls from the reads with MiXCR, one row per CDR3 protein. The table includes hundreds of thousands of distinct CDR3 sequences, 45% to 65% detected once. The source material was sorted CD4+, CD8+, or CD8+CD57+ T cells (not recorded which) from PBMCs. The receptors here all came from a human donor with aplastic anemia. The CDR3 runs from the conserved cysteine through the conserved F or W. The D gene is left open where the match is weak. The listing skips clone size in some rows; elsewhere it reads once, few, many or a size class.

V gene,D gene,J gene,clone size,CDR3 protein,CDR3 DNA
TRBV19,NA,TRBJ1-6,many,CATQGQNLQNSPLHF,TGTGCCACCCAAGGACAGAATCTTCAAAATTCACCCCTCCACTTT
TRBV7-3,TRBD2,TRBJ2-1,once,CASSLSGSGGKAYNEQFF,TGTGCCAGCAGCTTAAGTGGGAGCGGGGGGAAGGCCTACAATGAGCAGTTCTTC
TRBV19,TRBD2,TRBJ2-1,NA,CASSISGGALNEQFF,TGTGCCAGTAGTATAAGCGGGGGAGCCCTCAATGAGCAGTTCTTC
TRBV2,NA,TRBJ1-6,NA,CASSDLQDNSPLHF,TGTGCCAGCAGTGATCTGCAGGATAATTCACCCCTCCACTTT
TRBV25-1,NA,TRBJ2-1,once,CASTTRNEQFF,TGTGCCAGTACTACGAGGAATGAGCAGTTCTTC
TRBV7-8,NA,TRBJ2-3,NA,CASSHPSEDTQYF,TGTGCCAGCAGCCACCCATCGGAGGATACGCAGTATTTT
TRBV20-1,NA,TRBJ2-2,many,CSAGKRTGELFF,TGCAGTGCAGGGAAGCGGACCGGGGAGCTGTTTTTT
TRBV25-1,TRBD2,TRBJ2-1,many,CASSEPGLVSNEQFF,TGTGCCAGCAGTGAACCGGGACTAGTCTCCAATGAGCAGTTCTTC
TRBV19,NA,TRBJ2-3,NA,CASSGRLAMADTQYF,TGTGCCAGTAGTGGGCGGCTAGCGATGGCAGATACGCAGTATTTT
TRBV7-1,NA,TRBJ2-7,once,CASSSAGREQYF,TGTGCCAGCAGCTCCGCGGGGCGCGAGCAGTACTTC
TRBV7-8,NA,TRBJ1-3,NA,CASSYSQAGSSGNTIYF,TGTGCCAGCAGTTACTCGCAGGCTGGGAGCTCTGGAAACACCATATATTTT
TRBV5-1,NA,TRBJ2-7,NA,CASSPATGSYEQYF,TGCGCCAGCAGCCCCGCGACAGGCTCCTACGAGCAGTACTTC
TRBV7-9,NA,TRBJ2-7,NA,CASSPNEREQYF,TGTGCCAGCAGCCCTAACGAACGCGAGCAGTACTTC
TRBV7-9,NA,TRBJ2-3,NA,CASSLVSVEATDTQYF,TGTGCCAGCAGCTTAGTCTCAGTCGAGGCCACAGATACGCAGTATTTT
TRBV7-9,NA,TRBJ1-2,NA,CASSSSTDCTF,TGTGCCAGCAGCTCCTCCACTGACTGTACCTTC
TRBV3-1,NA,TRBJ1-2,NA,CASSLRRERGYGYTF,TGTGCCAGCAGCCTACGGAGGGAAAGAGGCTATGGCTACACCTTC
TRBV7-8,NA,TRBJ1-5,NA,CASSLSFPQPQHF,TGTGCCAGCAGCTTATCGTTCCCTCAGCCCCAGCATTTT
TRBV7-2,NA,TRBJ2-3,NA,CASSLRGDGTQYF,TGTGCCAGCAGCCTCCGTGGGGACGGTACGCAGTATTTT
TRBV2,NA,TRBJ1-6,once,CAIPGQGASPLHF,TGTGCCATCCCCGGGCAGGGCGCTTCACCCCTCCACTTT
TRBV29-1,TRBD1,TRBJ2-7,NA,CSATRGGAAYEQYF,TGCAGCGCTACGAGAGGGGGCGCAGCCTACGAGCAGTACTTC
TRBV4-2,TRBD1,TRBJ1-2,NA,CASSQDLVVTGLGYTF,TGTGCCAGCAGCCAGGACCTCGTGGTGACAGGGCTCGGCTACACCTTC
TRBV5-1,NA,TRBJ2-5,NA,CASSLGTTTQETQYF,TGCGCCAGCAGCTTGGGGACTACCACCCAAGAGACCCAGTACTTC